A single sample is the source of the 22 T cell receptor beta chains below, sequenced in a study of Graves' ophthalmopathy and Graves' hyperthyroidism. Using RNA transcripts, the TCR beta CDR3 regions were amplified. A first-round RT-PCR used HTBI primers, followed by a second-round multiplex PCR. TCRdb re-called the multiplex PCR reads with MiXCR, one entry per CDR3 protein. The data contain approximately 700,000 distinct CDR3 sequences, about 40% of them singletons. Input material: peripheral blood. These receptors all come from an adult man with Graves' ophthalmopathy.

The V and J genes are TRBV7-2 and TRBJ2-5; a weak D match, TRBD2 (5 bases). CDR3 length equals 15 residues. V was cut by 8 bases and J by 5 bases, with 21 bases left in between. Germline V CDR1 and CDR2: SGHTA, FQGNSA. CDR3 protein: CASSPASQVGETQYF. In DNA form, the CDR3 reads TGTGCCAGCTCACCTGCTAGCCAGGTGGGGGAGACCCAGTACTTC.

The rearrangement uses TRBV12-3 or TRBV12-4 and TRBJ1-5; D unclear. V was cut by 3 bases and J by 5 bases, with 11 bases left in between. The CDR3 is 14 amino acids. Here the CDR3 DNA reads TGTGCCAGCAGTTTCGATCCCCGATATCAGCCCCAGCATTTT. It is translated as CASSFDPRYQPQHF.

This clonotype was detected once. CDR3 sequence: CASSYSGAQAQAFF. The CDR3 coding sequence is TGTGCCAGCAGTTACTCCGGGGCCCAAGCTCAAGCTTTCTTT. This chain links TRBV7-8 with TRBJ1-1; TRBD1 is a possible D gene (5 bases). Germline V gene data show CDR1 as SGHVS and CDR2 as FQNEAQ. This CDR3 comprises 14 residues. Trimming pared 6 bases from V and 9 bases from J, leaving 20 bases between.

This clonotype was seen repeatedly, ten times or more. V and J are TRBV4-1 and TRBJ2-5, with TRBD2 as a possible D gene (5 bases). V dropped 4 bases and J dropped 5 bases, with 11 bases sitting between them. Germline loops: CDR1 MGHRA, CDR2 YSYEKL. The CDR3 consists of 13 residues. The CDR3 loop is CASSPGSEETQYF. CDR3 nucleotides: TGCGCCAGCAGCCCGGGGTCGGAGGAGACCCAGTACTTC.

This clonotype has a count of ten or more. The chain joins TRBV25-1 to TRBJ1-3; D gene ambiguous. This CDR3 comprises 15 residues. The germline V and J ends were trimmed by 3 bases and 0 bases, with 9 bases remaining between them. Germline CDR1 MGHDK, CDR2 SYGVNS. The CDR3 here is CASSEYQSSGNTIYF. CDR3 coding DNA: TGTGCCAGCAGTGAGTACCAAAGCTCTGGAAACACCATATATTTT. The full variable domain, its missing parts supplied by reference TRBV25-1 and TRBJ1-3, is EADIYQTPRYLVIGTGKKITLECSQTMGHDKMYWYQQDPGMELHLIHYSYGVNSTEKGDLSSESTVSRIRTEHFPLTLESARPSHTSQYLCASSEYQSSGNTIYFGEGSWLTVV.

This clonotype was found many times. The CDR3 loop is CSVDQGRNTGELFF. In DNA form, the CDR3 reads TGCAGCGTTGACCAGGGGAGGAACACCGGGGAGCTGTTTTTT. The chain links TRBV29-1 to TRBJ2-2; perhaps TRBD1 as D (6 bases). This CDR3 has 14 amino acids. V lost 3 bases to trimming and J lost 1 base, with 9 bases between them. CDR1 and CDR2 from the germline V gene are SQVTM and ANQGSEA.

Many counts were recorded for this clonotype. The V and J genes are TRBV12-3 or TRBV12-4 and TRBJ2-5; TRBD2 is a possible D gene (6 bases). The V end was cut by 6 bases, the J end by 2 bases, with 13 bases between. The length of the CDR3 is 14 residues. In DNA, the CDR3 is TGTGCCAGCAGCCAAGGCGGGGAACAAGAGACCCAGTACTTC. Amino acid sequence: CASSQGGEQETQYF.

J is TRBJ2-2 and V is TRBV20-1, with 13 nucleotides matching TRBD2. Trimming took 3 bases from V and 4 from J; bases not matched to a gene: 5. The germline V gene has CDR1 DFQATT and CDR2 SNEGSKA (reference sequence). The CDR3 runs 16 residues. CDR3 nucleotide sequence: TGCAGTGCTAGGGGAAGACTAGCGGGAGGCACCGGGGAGCTGTTTTTT. Translated: CSARGRLAGGTGELFF.

This clonotype occurred many times. V and J are TRBV5-6 and TRBJ1-4; 7 bases map to TRBD1. The CDR3 is 13 residues long. Germline V gene data show CDR1 as SGHDT and CDR2 as YYEEEE. V was pared by 4 bases and J by 8 bases, with 5 bases of the junction left unmatched. Written as DNA, the CDR3 is TGTGCCAGCAGCATAGGACAGGAGGAAAAACTGTTTTTT. Amino acid sequence: CASSIGQEEKLFF. The whole variable domain, remainder taken from reference TRBV5-6 and TRBJ1-4, is DAGVTQSPTHLIKTRGQQVTLRCSPKSGHDTVSWYQQALGQGPQFIFQYYEEEERQRGNFPDRFSGHQFPNYSSELNVNALLLGDSALYLCASSIGQEEKLFFGSGTQLSVL.

The chain links TRBV25-1 to TRBJ1-4; no clear D gene. The CDR3 sequence is 11 residues long. From germline, CDR1 is MGHDK and CDR2 SYGVNS. V lost 6 bases, J lost 8 bases, and 7 bases lay in between. The CDR3 nucleotides read TGTGCCAGCAGGGGTCGAGAAAAACTGTTTTTT. Residues: CASRGREKLFF.

The chain couples TRBV29-1 to TRBJ2-5, with D perhaps TRBD1 (5 bases). Germline CDR1 SQVTM, CDR2 ANQGSEA. V lost 8 bases to trimming and J lost 2 bases, with 12 bases between them. CDR3 length equals 12 residues. CDR3 sequence (DNA): TGCAGCCAAGGTCCAGGGCAAGAGACCCAGTACTTC. Protein sequence: CSQGPGQETQYF.

This chain joins TRBV20-1 and TRBJ2-7; D ambiguous. The CDR3 length is 11 residues. V was pared by 7 bases and J by 2 bases, with 9 bases between. Per the germline V gene, CDR1 is DFQATT and CDR2 is SNEGSKA (reference sequence). CDR3 residues: CSVPETYEQYF. CDR3 DNA sequence: TGCAGTGTCCCAGAAACCTACGAGCAGTACTTC.

This clonotype was detected many times. CDR3 amino acids: CASRGTGGLEQYF. The CDR3 DNA reads TGTGCCAGCAGAGGGACAGGGGGCTTGGAGCAGTACTTC. J is TRBJ2-7 and V is TRBV2, with TRBD1 matching over 12 bases. The CDR3 sequence is 13 residues long. From germline, CDR1 is SNHLY and CDR2 FYNNEI. The V gene end was trimmed by 6 bases and the J gene end by 7 bases; junction bases not matched to a gene: 4.

This clonotype has at least ten counts. The chain couples TRBV12-3 or TRBV12-4 to TRBJ2-2; D is unclear. CDR3 length: 14 amino acids. Trimming left V 3 bases short and J 6 bases short, with 11 bases between. CDR3 loop: CASSLVQVAGELFF. DNA of the CDR3: TGTGCCAGCAGTTTGGTGCAGGTGGCCGGGGAGCTGTTTTTT.

Note on this clonotype: This clone may be a read error of a much larger clone one base away. This sequence joins TRBV19 and TRBJ1-2; TRBD1 agrees at 10 bases. J was trimmed by 4 bases and V by 7 bases; bases with no gene match: 6. In germline, CDR1 is LNHDA, CDR2 SQIVND (reference sequence). The CDR3 sequence is 14 residues long. CDR3 region: CASTDRGRVYGYTF. The DNA for the CDR3 is TGTGCCAGTACCGACAGGGGGCGTGTCTATGGCTACACCTTC.

This clonotype was observed many times. The chain is built from TRBV7-2 and TRBJ1-1; TRBD1 agrees at 10 bases. The CDR3 has 15 residues. CDR1 is SGHTA, CDR2 FQGNSA, per germline. J lost 4 bases, V lost 7 bases, and 9 bases had no gene match. The chain's CDR3 is CASTQTGQGSTEAFF. The CDR3 bases are TGTGCCAGCACCCAGACGGGACAGGGGAGCACTGAAGCTTTCTTT. Full variable domain (missing parts from reference TRBV7-2 and TRBJ1-1): GAGVSQSPSNKVTEKGKDVELRCDPISGHTALYWYRQSLGQGLEFLIYFQGNSAPDKSGLPSDRFSAERTGGSVSTLTIQRTQQEDSAVYLCASTQTGQGSTEAFFGQGTRLTVV.

This clonotype was picked up many times. The V and J genes are TRBV12-3 or TRBV12-4 and TRBJ1-6; no definite D call. The V end lost 5 bases, the J end lost 2 bases, and 10 bases lay between the germline ends. This CDR3 has 15 amino acids. This CDR3 is CASSTQVTYNSPLHF. The CDR3 DNA is TGTGCCAGCAGTACTCAGGTGACCTATAATTCACCCCTCCACTTT.

The chain links TRBV10-3 to TRBJ2-7; D may be TRBD1 or TRBD2 (7 bases each). Trimming took 5 bases from V and 4 from J, leaving 18 bases between them. CDR1 is ENHRY, CDR2 SYGVKD, per germline. There are 15 residues in the CDR3. CDR3 in DNA: TGTGCCATCAGTCGTAGCCGACAGGGAGGGTACGAGCAGTACTTC. Translating it yields CAISRSRQGGYEQYF.

This clonotype occurred many times. The V gene is TRBV25-1, the J gene TRBJ2-7; TRBD1 aligns across 7 bases. The V and J ends lost 6 bases and 3 bases, in that order; junction bases with no gene match: 2. Germline values: CDR1 MGHDK, CDR2 SYGVNS. The CDR3 runs to 12 residues. In nucleotides, the CDR3 is TGTGCCAGCAGACAGGGGATCTACGAGCAGTACTTC. It codes for CASRQGIYEQYF.

This clonotype was recorded at least ten times. V is TRBV7-9 and J is TRBJ2-2; 16 bases agree with TRBD2. The CDR3 consists of 19 residues. From germline, CDR1 is SEHNR and CDR2 FQNEAQ (reference sequence). The V gene end was trimmed by 7 bases and the J gene end by 1 base; junction bases not matched to a gene: 9. The CDR3 sequence is CASIVTGTSGRVNTGELFF. Here the CDR3 DNA reads TGTGCCAGCATCGTTACCGGGACTAGCGGGAGGGTGAACACCGGGGAGCTGTTTTTT.

This clonotype was observed at least ten times. This chain joins TRBV7-9 and TRBJ1-3, with D uncertain. The CDR3 sequence is 14 residues long. Trimming removed 5 bases from V and 0 bases from J, with 8 bases in between. Germline CDR1 is SEHNR and CDR2 is FQNEAQ (reference sequence). The CDR3 protein is CASSPRTSGNTIYF. The CDR3 nucleotides read TGTGCCAGCAGCCCCCGGACCTCTGGAAACACCATATATTTT.

The CDR3, as DNA: TGTGCCAGCAGTGAGAGCAGGGTTGGCTATGGCTACACCTTC. As protein: CASSESRVGYGYTF. J is TRBJ1-2 and V is TRBV2; possibly TRBD1 for D (5 bases). Trimming removed 3 bases at V and 4 bases at J, with 12 bases between. CDR3 length: 14 residues. Per germline, CDR1 SNHLY and CDR2 FYNNEI.